Each of the 32 T cell receptor beta chains below was sequenced from the same sample in a study of T cells in Graves' hyperthyroidism and ophthalmopathy (dated by TCRdb to 2018 to 2020). Libraries were made using multiplex PCR. Sequenced using an Illumina HiSeq 2000. TCR beta CDR3 regions were amplified from RNA transcripts. The TCR CDR3 was subjected to a first round of RT-PCR using the HTBI primer set and the Qiagen OneStep RT-PCR kit. Starting from the raw public reads, TCRdb applied fastp trimming at Q25, assembled clones with MiXCR and retained in-frame beta chains. Identical CDR3 protein sequences are pooled into one entry, listed with their most common genes and DNA. A total of 600,000 to 850,000 distinct CDR3 sequences appear in this sample, around a sixth of them only once. The ten largest make up around 17% of the sample. Material for sequencing was blood. These receptors originate from a woman between 45 and 60 years old with Graves' hyperthyroidism that later progressed to Graves' ophthalmopathy.

This clonotype was recorded a few times. This chain joins TRBV5-4 and TRBJ2-7; possibly TRBD1 for D (5 bases). The CDR3 has 15 residues. V was cut by 2 bases and J by 0 bases, with 12 bases left in between. The V gene's germline CDR1 is SGHNT and CDR2 YYREEE (reference sequence). This chain's CDR3 is CASSLRHDSSYEQYF. The CDR3 nucleotides are TGTGCCAGCAGCTTACGTCATGACAGCTCCTACGAGCAGTACTTC.

The J gene is TRBJ1-5, the V gene TRBV12-5; TRBD1 might be the D (6 bases). The CDR3 has 15 amino acids. Trimming shortened V by 2 bases and J by 4 bases, and 12 bases separated the two germline ends. CDR1 and CDR2 (germline): LGHNT, FRNRAP. The DNA for the CDR3 is TGTGCTAGTGGTTTGATACAGGGCTGGAATCAGCCCCAGCATTTT. Translating gives CASGLIQGWNQPQHF.

This clonotype was counted at least ten times. The chain combines TRBV2 with TRBJ1-1, with no clear D. There are 14 residues in the CDR3. Trimming removed 6 bases at V and 0 bases at J, with 11 bases between. Germline CDR1 is SNHLY and CDR2 is FYNNEI. The CDR3 reads CASSVKVMNTEAFF. The CDR3 DNA reads as TGTGCCAGCAGCGTTAAGGTGATGAACACTGAAGCTTTCTTT.

The rearrangement links TRBV29-1 to TRBJ2-7, with a tentative D call TRBD2 (5 bases). Germline loops: CDR1 SQVTM, CDR2 ANQGSEA. V was shortened by 1 base and J by 4 bases, with 20 bases between the two germline ends. The CDR3 is made up of 16 amino acids. In DNA, the CDR3 is TGCAGCGTTGAAGTCGGCAACAGCGGAAATTTTTACGAGCAGTACTTC. It translates to CSVEVGNSGNFYEQYF.

A few counts support this clonotype. At one end the junction does not follow the germline gene, possibly because of a read error. The chain links TRBV3-1 to TRBJ2-1, with a possible D match to TRBD1 (5 bases). From germline, CDR1 is LGHDT and CDR2 YNNKEL (reference sequence). This CDR3 comprises 15 residues. The CDR3 loop is CASSSPGIPYNEQSF. The DNA of the CDR3 is TGTGCCAGCAGCTCCCCAGGGATTCCCTACAATGAGCAGTCCTTC.

The table lists this clonotype with a few counts. The chain uses TRBV9 and TRBJ2-7; 10 bases map to TRBD1. Germline CDR1 is SGDLS and CDR2 is YYNGEE. The CDR3 loop spans 14 amino acids. V gave up 2 bases and J gave up 5 bases; unmatched junction bases: 4. The CDR3: CASSVRDRGDEQYF. CDR3 coding DNA: TGTGCCAGCAGCGTCCGGGACAGGGGAGACGAGCAGTACTTC. Variable domain in full (rest from reference TRBV9 and TRBJ2-7): DSGVTQTPKHLITATGQRVTLRCSPRSGDLSVYWYQQSLDQGLQFLIQYYNGEERAKGNILERFSAQQFPDLHSELNLSSLELGDSALYFCASSVRDRGDEQYFGPGTRLTVT.

This clonotype appeared a few times. The chain recombines TRBV11-3 with TRBJ2-1, with 11 bases identical to TRBD1. Trimming at V came to 0 bases and at J to 8 bases, leaving 0 bases not matched to a gene. The CDR3 runs 14 residues. CDR1 is SGHNT and CDR2 is YENEEA in the germline V gene. CDR3 loop: CASSLEGQGDEQFF. For the CDR3, the DNA is TGTGCCAGCAGCTTAGAGGGACAGGGGGATGAGCAGTTCTTC.

A few counts support this clonotype. This chain connects TRBV24-1 to TRBJ1-5; D call uncertain. The CDR3 loop spans 16 amino acids. CDR1 is KGHDR, CDR2 SFDVKD, per germline. V gave up 4 bases and J gave up 0 bases, with 12 bases separating them. The CDR3 loop is CATSDRRRDSNQPQHF. The DNA of the CDR3 is TGTGCCACCAGTGACCGGCGACGGGATAGCAATCAGCCCCAGCATTTT.

This chain joins TRBV7-9 and TRBJ1-2; D is possibly TRBD1 (5 bases). Per germline, CDR1 SEHNR and CDR2 FQNEAQ (reference sequence). V was pared by 10 bases and J by 2 bases, with 17 bases between. This CDR3 has 14 amino acids. The CDR3 nucleotides read TGTGCCATTACATCTATTGGGGCCAACTATGGCTACACCTTC. It codes for CAITSIGANYGYTF.

The rearrangement links TRBV12-3 or TRBV12-4 to TRBJ2-5; 7 bases are a match to TRBD1. The V and J ends lost 1 base and 13 bases, in that order; junction bases with no gene match: 3. The CDR3 consists of 11 residues. The CDR3 region is CASSLVGTVYF. CDR3 DNA: TGTGCCAGCAGTTTAGTTGGGACAGTGTACTTC.

This clonotype was seen many times. J is TRBJ2-1 and V is TRBV11-2; D is undetermined. CDR3 size: 14 residues. V was shortened by 0 bases and J by 7 bases, with 10 bases between the two germline ends. Germline-derived CDR1 and CDR2 are SGHAT and FQNNGV. Written as DNA, the CDR3 is TGTGCCAGCAGCTTAGATCTAGAAATGAATGAGCAGTTCTTC. This encodes CASSLDLEMNEQFF.

The chain joins TRBV7-8 to TRBJ1-2; perhaps TRBD1 as D (5 bases). V was shortened by 5 bases and J by 8 bases, with 18 bases between the two germline ends. Germline CDR1 SGHVS, CDR2 FQNEAQ. CDR3 length: 14 residues. CDR3 in amino acids: CASSDKGVLGGYTF. The CDR3 coding sequence is TGTGCCAGCAGCGATAAAGGGGTATTGGGGGGCTACACCTTC.

This clonotype was counted only a few times. The chain carries TRBV4-1 and TRBJ1-2; no definite D call. The CDR3 is 13 amino acids. Trimming shortened V by 2 bases and J by 7 bases, and 11 bases separated the two germline ends. Per germline, CDR1 MGHRA and CDR2 YSYEKL. Here the CDR3 DNA reads TGCGCCAGCAGCCAAAATTCAGCTTCTGGCTACACCTTC. Its protein product is CASSQNSASGYTF.

This clonotype was detected only a few times. V usage is TRBV7-9 and J usage is TRBJ2-2; the D call may be TRBD1 or TRBD2 (5 bases each). In germline, CDR1 is SEHNR, CDR2 FQNEAQ (reference sequence). Trimming stripped 5 bases from V and 0 bases from J, with 16 bases between. CDR3 length: 17 amino acids. The CDR3 sequence: CASSTRRRDANTGELFF. DNA for the CDR3: TGTGCCAGCAGCACCCGACGCAGGGACGCGAACACCGGGGAGCTGTTTTTT.

This clonotype was seen a single time. A read error is possible here, since a much larger clone lies one base away. This chain links TRBV18 with TRBJ1-3; D is unresolved. V shed 5 bases and J shed 0 bases, with 11 bases lying between them. The CDR3 has 15 residues. Looked up from germline, CDR1 is KGHSH and CDR2 is LQKENI. CDR3 in amino acids: CASSFGSSSGNTIYF. The CDR3 DNA follows: TGTGCCAGCTCATTTGGCAGTAGCTCTGGAAACACCATATATTTT.

This clonotype was picked up many times. The rearrangement uses TRBV20-1 and TRBJ1-1; D unclear. V was cut by 0 bases and J by 0 bases, with 5 bases left in between. The CDR3 is made up of 13 amino acids. Germline lookup yields CDR1 DFQATT and CDR2 SNEGSKA (reference sequence). The CDR3 nucleotides are TGCAGTGCTAGAGAACAGATGAACACTGAAGCTTTCTTT. Translated: CSAREQMNTEAFF.

In this sample, this clonotype turned up many times. The rearrangement uses TRBV5-4 and TRBJ1-2; D is unresolved. CDR3 length equals 13 residues. The ends were cut back, 6 bases at V and 6 bases at J, with 15 bases in the middle. Germline loops: CDR1 SGHNT, CDR2 YYREEE (reference sequence). The CDR3 loop is CASTALGSDGYTF. The CDR3 DNA sequence: TGTGCCAGCACCGCGTTGGGTTCGGATGGCTACACCTTC.

This chain connects TRBV20-1 to TRBJ1-5, with 7 bases lining up with TRBD1. The CDR3 sequence is 17 residues long. Germline CDR1 reads DFQATT; CDR2 reads SNEGSKA (reference sequence). After removal of 3 bases from V and 0 bases from J, the junction contained 11 bases not matched to a gene. CDR3 in amino acids: CSASWDRDFNSNQPQHF. The CDR3 nucleotides are TGCAGTGCTAGTTGGGACAGAGACTTTAATAGCAATCAGCCCCAGCATTTT.

V gene TRBV3-1 combines with J gene TRBJ1-4; 7 positions agree with TRBD1. The CDR3 sequence is 15 residues long. Looked up from germline, CDR1 is LGHDT and CDR2 is YNNKEL (reference sequence). V dropped 4 bases and J dropped 4; count of bases not matched to a gene: 6. The CDR3 reads CASSPKGQYNEKLFF. For the CDR3, the DNA is TGTGCCAGCAGCCCAAAGGGACAGTATAATGAAAAACTGTTTTTT.

Many counts were recorded for this clonotype. This chain links TRBV6-1 with TRBJ2-1; 8 bases are shared with TRBD1. The CDR3 contains 13 residues. Germline values: CDR1 MNHNS, CDR2 SASEGT. The junction had 3 bases not matched to a gene; V was cut back by 6 bases and J by 5 bases. The CDR3 loop reads CASSLGQDNEQFF. The CDR3 DNA reads TGTGCCAGCAGCCTGGGACAGGACAATGAGCAGTTCTTC.

At least ten counts were recorded for this clonotype. The chain recombines TRBV7-2 with TRBJ2-3; 8 bases fit TRBD2. The length of the CDR3 is 17 residues. Germline V gene sequence: CDR1 SGHTA, CDR2 FQGNSA. The J segment lost 2 bases and the V segment lost 4 bases, leaving 11 bases of the junction unmatched. CDR3 residues: CASSSRGGRWDTDTQYF. CDR3 DNA: TGTGCCAGCAGCTCCCGGGGGGGGCGGTGGGACACAGATACGCAGTATTTT.

There are many counts of this clonotype. The chain combines TRBV12-3 or TRBV12-4 with TRBJ2-1; the match to TRBD2 covers 13 bases. The CDR3 totals 19 residues. V lost 6 bases and J lost 2; bases outside the gene matches: 13. The CDR3 DNA reads TGTGCCAGCAGCCCTCCGGGACTAGCGGGGTACGGTCCCTACAATGAGCAGTTCTTC. It yields the protein CASSPPGLAGYGPYNEQFF.

Only a few counts were recorded for this clonotype. V usage is TRBV20-1 and J usage is TRBJ2-7; D remains ambiguous. The CDR3 totals 13 residues. Germline V gene lookup returns CDR1 DFQATT and CDR2 SNEGSKA (reference sequence). The V end was cut by 1 base, the J end by 2 bases, with 9 bases between. The CDR3 sequence: CSARGQLTYEQYF. DNA of the CDR3: TGCAGTGCTAGAGGGCAGCTCACCTACGAGCAGTACTTC.

This clonotype came up a few times. The J gene is TRBJ1-5, the V gene TRBV5-1, with 7 bases lining up with TRBD1. This CDR3 spans 15 amino acids. Germline V gene lookup returns CDR1 SGHRS and CDR2 YFSETQ. V was clipped by 2 bases and J by 5 bases; unmatched bases: 7. This CDR3 is CASSLGAGGDQPQHF. Here the CDR3 DNA reads TGCGCCAGCAGCTTAGGGGCAGGGGGGGATCAGCCCCAGCATTTT.

This clonotype was seen at least ten times. CDR3 region: CASSGTRGHTIYF. Written as DNA, the CDR3 is TGTGCCAGCAGCGGGACCCGAGGACACACCATATATTTT. The rearrangement links TRBV3-1 to TRBJ1-3, with a tentative D call TRBD1 (5 bases). The germline gives CDR1 LGHDT, CDR2 YNNKEL (reference sequence). CDR3 length: 13 residues. With 5 bases removed from V and 8 bases from J, the gap between germline ends came to 13 bases.

This clonotype showed up many times. The J gene is TRBJ1-4, the V gene TRBV12-3 or TRBV12-4; D is ambiguous. V was cut by 1 base and J by 9 bases, with 6 bases left in between. The CDR3 runs 12 residues. In nucleotides, the CDR3 is TGTGCCAGCAGTTTAGGTTCCCAAAAACTGTTTTTT. Translation gives CASSLGSQKLFF.

The gene calls are TRBV6-1 and TRBJ1-4; a possible D gene is TRBD1 (6 bases). V was clipped by 5 bases and J by 5 bases, with 9 bases between them. Germline CDR1 MNHNS, CDR2 SASEGT. The CDR3 is 13 residues long. The CDR3 sequence is CASSKGDNEKLFF. The CDR3, as DNA: TGTGCCAGCAGTAAGGGGGACAATGAAAAACTGTTTTTT.

This clonotype was counted many times. The chain recombines TRBV2 with TRBJ2-1; TRBD1 aligns across 9 bases. The germline V gene has CDR1 SNHLY and CDR2 FYNNEI. Losses at the gene ends were 10 bases for V and 5 bases for J; bases not matched to a gene: 6. CDR3 size: 13 residues. CDR3 amino acids: CATHRDRDNEQFF. The CDR3 bases are TGTGCCACCCACCGGGACAGGGACAATGAGCAGTTCTTC.

The sample holds many counts of this clonotype. V and J are TRBV12-3 or TRBV12-4 and TRBJ2-1; 15 bases align to TRBD2. The V segment lost 3 bases and the J segment 2 bases; nucleotides outside the gene matches: 11. This CDR3 spans 20 amino acids. CDR3 in amino acids: CASSFPSARTSGGAYNEQFF. CDR3 nucleotides: TGTGCCAGCAGTTTTCCCTCTGCGAGGACTAGCGGGGGGGCCTACAATGAGCAGTTCTTC.

In this sample, this clonotype turned up many times. At one boundary the junction diverges from the germline segment, which might be a read error. Here the CDR3 DNA reads TGCGCCAGCAGCTTGGGAGGCGGCTACACCTTC. Its protein product is CASSLGGGYTF. The chain is built from TRBV12-3 or TRBV12-4 and TRBJ1-2, with D unresolved. This CDR3 has 11 amino acids.

The V and J genes are TRBV19 and TRBJ1-5; D uncertain. Trimming took 3 bases from V and 0 from J, leaving 9 bases between them. Germline-derived CDR1 and CDR2 are LNHDA and SQIVND (reference sequence). CDR3 length: 15 amino acids. In DNA, the CDR3 is TGTGCCAGTAGTATGTCGGCATATAGCAATCAGCCCCAGCATTTT. Translated: CASSMSAYSNQPQHF.

This clonotype has a count of ten or more. The chain is built from TRBV6-1 and TRBJ1-2; 8 bases align to TRBD1. The CDR3 contains 14 residues. CDR1 is MNHNS, CDR2 SASEGT, per germline. V lost 4 bases, J lost 8 bases, and 9 bases stayed unmatched. The chain's CDR3 is CASSGLDRAGGYTF. In DNA form, the CDR3 reads TGTGCCAGCAGTGGTTTGGACAGGGCGGGAGGCTACACCTTC.